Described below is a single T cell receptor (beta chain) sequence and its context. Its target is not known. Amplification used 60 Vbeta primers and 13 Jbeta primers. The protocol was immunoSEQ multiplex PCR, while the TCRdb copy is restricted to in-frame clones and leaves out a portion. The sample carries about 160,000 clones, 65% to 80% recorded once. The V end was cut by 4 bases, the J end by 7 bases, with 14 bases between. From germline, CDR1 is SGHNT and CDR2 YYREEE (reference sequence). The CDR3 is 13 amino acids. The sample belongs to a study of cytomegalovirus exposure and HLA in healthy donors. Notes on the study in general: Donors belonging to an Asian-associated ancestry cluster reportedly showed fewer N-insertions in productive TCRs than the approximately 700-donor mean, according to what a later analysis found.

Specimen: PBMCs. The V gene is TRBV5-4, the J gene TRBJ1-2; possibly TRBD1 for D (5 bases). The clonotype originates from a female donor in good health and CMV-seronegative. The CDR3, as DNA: TGTGCCAGCAGCATTTTGAGAAGGGGTGGCTACACCTTC. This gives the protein CASSILRRGGYTF.